A selection of T cell receptor beta chains follows, all from one sample in a study of post-analysis software for immune sequencing data. TCRdb reprocessed the PCR reads with MiXCR, giving one entry per CDR3 protein. The sample has around 160,000 distinct CDR3 sequences, 35% to 40% seen once; the top ten hold 28%. The starting material was blood, obtained after autologous hematopoietic stem cell transplantation. The receptors were sampled from a girl aged 10-17 years with multiple sclerosis. The CDR3 runs from the conserved cysteine through the conserved F or W. The order of the fields is V gene, CDR3 length, J gene, D gene, clone size, CDR3 DNA, CDR3 protein. D genes are given only for firm matches. Clone sizes are given selectively: once, few, many, or a class where the clone is expanded.

V: TRBV20-1; length: 15; J: TRBJ2-5; D: TRBD2; size: -; DNA: TGCAGTGCAGACCAAGGACTAGCGCCTAAAGAGACCCAGTACTTC; CDR3: CSADQGLAPKETQYF
V: TRBV11-2; length: 13; J: TRBJ2-4; D: -; size: few; DNA: TGTGCCAGCAGCTGGCTACAGAAAAACATTCAGTACTTC; CDR3: CASSWLQKNIQYF
V: TRBV4-3; length: 14; J: TRBJ2-1; D: TRBD2; size: -; DNA: TGCGCCAGCAGCCAGAGACTAGCGGGAGACGAGCAGTTCTTC; CDR3: CASSQRLAGDEQFF
V: TRBV7-9; length: 11; J: TRBJ2-1; D: -; size: few; DNA: TGTGCCAGCAGCTTAATATCTGAGCAGTTCTTC; CDR3: CASSLISEQFF
V: TRBV12-3/TRBV12-4; length: 18; J: TRBJ2-5; D: -; size: once; DNA: TGTGCCAGCAGTTTACCTCTCTCTGCGGCAGGCAGTCAAGAGACCCAGTACTTC; CDR3: CASSLPLSAAGSQETQYF
V: TRBV12-3/TRBV12-4; length: 15; J: TRBJ1-2; D: TRBD1; size: -; DNA: TGTGCCAGCAGGTCCCGGGACAGGGGACCCTATGGCTACACCTTC; CDR3: CASRSRDRGPYGYTF
V: TRBV3-1; length: 14; J: TRBJ1-1; D: TRBD1; size: few; DNA: TGTGCCAGCAGCCTAGGACAGGGGGCAGGGGAAGCTTTCTTT; CDR3: CASSLGQGAGEAFF
V: TRBV5-1; length: 16; J: TRBJ2-7; D: -; size: -; DNA: TGCGCCAGCAGCTTGGCCAGCCGGCCGCCCAACTACGAGCAGTACTTC; CDR3: CASSLASRPPNYEQYF
V: TRBV20-1; length: 13; J: TRBJ2-1; D: TRBD2; size: few; DNA: TGCAGTGCTAGGCTAGCGGGAGGCAATGAGCAGTTCTTC; CDR3: CSARLAGGNEQFF
V: TRBV4-2; length: 17; J: TRBJ2-5; D: TRBD2; size: -; DNA: TGTGCCAGCAGCCAAGATAGGGTGACTAGCGGGAGCTATGAGCAGTACTTC; CDR3: CASSQDRVTSGSYEQYF
V: TRBV3-1; length: 15; J: TRBJ2-3; D: -; size: -; DNA: TGTGCCAGCAGTAAAGCGGGCGAAAGCACAGATACGCAGTATTTT; CDR3: CASSKAGESTDTQYF
V: TRBV30; length: 15; J: TRBJ2-7; D: -; size: once; DNA: TGTGCCTGGACTCCGGTAGGGCTCCATTCCTACGAGCAGTACTTC; CDR3: CAWTPVGLHSYEQYF
V: TRBV12-3/TRBV12-4; length: 15; J: TRBJ2-5; D: -; size: -; DNA: TGTGCCAGCAGTTCGAGCCGTCTACCCGAAGAGACCCAGTACTTC; CDR3: CASSSSRLPEETQYF
V: TRBV7-9; length: 14; J: TRBJ1-5; D: -; size: -; DNA: TGTGCCAGCAGCTTGGGCAGTTACAATCAGCCCCAGCATTTT; CDR3: CASSLGSYNQPQHF
V: TRBV5-1; length: 14; J: TRBJ1-2; D: -; size: -; DNA: TGCGCCAGCAGCTTGGGGTCACAGGGAGATGGCTACACCTTC; CDR3: CASSLGSQGDGYTF
V: TRBV20-1; length: 14; J: TRBJ2-2; D: -; size: -; DNA: TGCAGTGCTAGAGATGCGGTGTACACCGGGGAGCTGTTTTTT; CDR3: CSARDAVYTGELFF
V: TRBV12-3/TRBV12-4; length: 13; J: TRBJ2-1; D: TRBD2; size: -; DNA: TGTGCCAGCAGACTGGCGGGAGTTAATGAGCAGTTCTTC; CDR3: CASRLAGVNEQFF
V: TRBV29-1; length: 13; J: TRBJ1-2; D: TRBD1; size: -; DNA: TGCAGCGCGCGGGACAGGGAGCGTAAGGGCTACACCTTC; CDR3: CSARDRERKGYTF
V: TRBV4-3; length: 17; J: TRBJ2-5; D: TRBD1; size: few; DNA: TGCGCCAGCAGCCAAGAGGAGGACAGGGGTGTTCAGGAGACCCAGTACTTC; CDR3: CASSQEEDRGVQETQYF